A single T cell receptor (beta chain) is shown here with its context. The assay was immunoSEQ multiplex PCR, and TCRdb's table has in-frame clones only and misses some. The sample lists around 65,000 clones; 87% were seen once. The data derive from a study of OX40 agonist ivuxolimab in advanced cancers. Study overall: While on treatment, patients had intravenous ivuxolimab at 0.01 to 10 mg/kg every 2 weeks.

Trimming cost V 3 bases and J 6 bases, with 11 bases left between them. The CDR3 runs 12 residues. Germline V gives CDR1 GTSNPN, CDR2 SVGIG (reference sequence). The sequence derives from an adult with an advanced solid tumor such as melanoma, head and neck, liver or kidney cancer. The specimen comprised CD4+ or CD8+ T cells sorted from blood, sampled in a trial of the OX40 agonist ivuxolimab. The V gene is TRBV30, the J gene TRBJ1-2; unclear D gene. CDR3 sequence (DNA): TGTGCCTGGAGCGACGATTGGGATGGCTACACCTTC. It translates to CAWSDDWDGYTF.